Below are 31 T cell receptor beta chains sequenced from a single sample in a study of HIV-infected patients and healthy controls. Alpha and beta constant-region primers primed reverse transcription of around 500 ng RNA. Separate chain-specific third strand synthesis with multiplexing indices produced the alpha and beta libraries. TCRdb recomputed calls from the 5' RACE reads with MiXCR, one row per CDR3 protein. The sample has about 12,000 distinct CDR3 sequences, about 5.1% seen once. No cell fractionation was done, so the repertoire covers all unsorted peripheral blood T cells. Specimen: blood. All receptors derive from an adult in good health.

This clonotype was seen more than once but under ten times. This chain connects TRBV4-1 to TRBJ2-7; D is perhaps TRBD1 or TRBD2 (5 bases each). Trimming removed 3 bases from V and 1 base from J, with 13 bases in between. Germline values: CDR1 MGHRA, CDR2 YSYEKL. This CDR3 is 15 amino acids long. CDR3: CASSQGPESSYEQYF. The CDR3, as DNA: TGCGCCAGCAGCCAGGGACCCGAGAGTTCCTACGAGCAGTACTTC.

This clonotype was seen many times. This chain connects TRBV6-6 to TRBJ1-4, with 10 bases aligning to TRBD1. This CDR3 comprises 15 residues. Germline V gives CDR1 MNHNY, CDR2 SVGAGI (reference sequence). The V and J ends lost 5 bases and 8 bases, in that order; junction bases with no gene match: 8. The CDR3 loop is CASSDRQGAEEKLFF. Written as DNA, the CDR3 is TGTGCCAGCAGTGATAGACAGGGGGCAGAAGAAAAACTGTTTTTT.

Many counts were recorded for this clonotype. The chain couples TRBV6-2 or TRBV6-3 to TRBJ2-3; D is ambiguous. Trimming took 4 bases from V and 0 from J, leaving 8 bases between them. CDR3 size: 14 residues. Germline assignment: CDR1 MNHEY and CDR2 SVGEGT. The CDR3: CASSFKQSTDTQYF. CDR3 in DNA: TGTGCCAGCAGTTTCAAACAGAGCACAGATACGCAGTATTTT.

Relative to its sample, this clonotype is medium-sized (0.01 to 0.1%). The chain joins TRBV30 to TRBJ2-2, with D possibly matching TRBD2 (6 bases). The V gene lost 2 bases and the J gene lost 0 bases, with 16 bases spanning the gap. Germline CDR1 and CDR2: GTSNPN and SVGIG (reference sequence). The CDR3 length is 17 residues. CDR3 sequence (DNA): TGTGCCTGGAGTCCACGGTGGCGGGATTCGAACACCGGGGAGCTGTTTTTT. Amino acids: CAWSPRWRDSNTGELFF.

This clonotype has at least ten counts. The rearrangement joins TRBV29-1 to TRBJ1-2; D not certain. Looked up from germline, CDR1 is SQVTM and CDR2 is ANQGSEA. Trimming stripped 3 bases from V and 8 bases from J, with 13 bases between. There are 12 residues in the CDR3. Here the CDR3 reads CSVDRSRGGYTF. The CDR3, as DNA: TGCAGCGTTGACAGGTCCCGCGGGGGCTACACCTTC.

Ten or more counts support this clonotype. This chain links TRBV7-2 with TRBJ1-3; D may be TRBD1 (6 bases). Germline V gene sequence: CDR1 SGHTA, CDR2 FQGNSA. V was pared by 5 bases and J by 0 bases, with 14 bases between. CDR3 length: 16 residues. The CDR3 coding sequence is TGTGCCAGCAGCGCGGGGCGCAGGGGCTCTGGAAACACCATATATTTT. Its translation: CASSAGRRGSGNTIYF.

This clonotype has a count of ten or more. The chain has TRBV24-1 and TRBJ2-7; a possible D gene is TRBD2 (5 bases). Between the trimmed V and J ends, which lost 1 base and 5 bases, there was a span of 11 bases. This CDR3 is 14 amino acids long. The germline CDR1 and CDR2 sequences are KGHDR and SFDVKD. CDR3 nucleotides: TGTGCCACCAGTGATTTAAGGAGAGGGAACGAGCAGTACTTC. This codes for CATSDLRRGNEQYF.

This clonotype occurred many times. The CDR3 is CAWTSGAGANVLTF. DNA for the CDR3: TGTGCCTGGACCTCCGGAGCTGGGGCCAACGTCCTGACTTTC. The V and J genes are TRBV30 and TRBJ2-6; unclear D gene. The germline V gene has CDR1 GTSNPN and CDR2 SVGIG (reference sequence). CDR3 size: 14 residues. The V gene lost 4 bases and the J gene lost 2 bases, with 9 bases spanning the gap.

This clonotype has a count of ten or more. The rearrangement links TRBV29-1 to TRBJ1-6; D gene uncertain. Germline loops: CDR1 SQVTM, CDR2 ANQGSEA. The CDR3 has 13 residues. The V gene lost 7 bases and the J gene lost 4 bases, with 11 bases spanning the gap. For the CDR3, the DNA is TGCAGCGGGGCAGAGGATTATAATTCACCCCTCCACTTT. Its protein product is CSGAEDYNSPLHF.

The table lists this clonotype with many counts. The rearrangement joins TRBV3-1 to TRBJ2-1; TRBD2 matches at 8 bases. This CDR3 has 18 amino acids. After removal of 0 bases from V and 4 bases from J, the junction contained 11 bases not matched to a gene. Germline lookup yields CDR1 LGHDT and CDR2 YNNKEL (reference sequence). The CDR3 loop reads CASSQDSEVAGLYNEQFF. The CDR3, as DNA: TGTGCCAGCAGCCAAGATAGTGAGGTAGCGGGACTTTACAATGAGCAGTTCTTC.

The chain uses TRBV6-5 and TRBJ1-2; TRBD1 might be the D (6 bases). This CDR3 comprises 12 residues. The V gene's germline CDR1 is MNHEY and CDR2 SVGAGI. Trimming left V 3 bases short and J 7 bases short, with 9 bases between. As DNA, the CDR3 is TGTGCCAGCAGTTATCAGGGGCTTGGCTACACCTTC. This translates into CASSYQGLGYTF.

This clonotype appeared a few times. The chain couples TRBV20-1 to TRBJ1-1, with D perhaps TRBD1 (6 bases). The germline CDR1 and CDR2 sequences are DFQATT and SNEGSKA (reference sequence). Trimming took 6 bases from V and 4 from J, leaving 12 bases between them. The CDR3 totals 12 residues. The CDR3 protein is CSAVQGITEAFF. The CDR3 DNA sequence: TGCAGTGCCGTACAGGGTATCACTGAAGCTTTCTTT.

The chain joins TRBV2 to TRBJ2-6; D is undetermined. CDR1 is SNHLY and CDR2 is FYNNEI in the germline V gene. The CDR3 has 14 residues. V gave up 8 bases and J gave up 0 bases, with 8 bases separating them. The CDR3 region is CASELSSGANVLTF. As DNA, the CDR3 is TGTGCCAGCGAATTAAGCTCTGGGGCCAACGTCCTGACTTTC. The variable domain in full, completed from reference TRBV2 and TRBJ2-6, reads EPEVTQTPSHQVTQMGQEVILRCVPISNHLYFYWYRQILGQKVEFLVSFYNNEISEKSEIFDDQFSVERPDGSNFTLKIRSTKLEDSAMYFCASELSSGANVLTFGAGSRLTVL.

A note on this clonotype: A much larger clone lies one base from this, so it may be a read error. The chain combines TRBV6-5 with TRBJ1-5; D remains ambiguous. The germline gives CDR1 MNHEY, CDR2 SVGAGI. Trimming shortened V by 8 bases and J by 8 bases, and 13 bases separated the two germline ends. There are 12 residues in the CDR3. In DNA, the CDR3 is TGTGCCAGCGTGGCCTTGGGCAAGCCCCAGCATTTT. Translated, it gives CASVALGKPQHF.

The V gene is TRBV6-5, the J gene TRBJ2-7; the match to TRBD1 covers 7 bases. The CDR3 extends over 13 amino acids. Germline trimming cut 5 bases from V and 7 bases from J; bases unmatched to any gene: 8. Germline V CDR1 and CDR2: MNHEY, SVGAGI. DNA for the CDR3: TGTGCCAGCAGTCCCACCCCACAGGGGGAGCAGTACTTC. This translates into CASSPTPQGEQYF.

This clonotype was seen repeatedly, ten times or more. The rearrangement uses TRBV6-4 and TRBJ2-1; 7 bases are shared with TRBD2. CDR3 length equals 15 residues. V shed 2 bases and J 4 bases; nucleotides not matched to a gene: 5. Germline-derived CDR1 and CDR2 are MRHNA and SNTAGT. The CDR3 nucleotides read TGTGCCAGCAGTGACCCGGCGGGGGATTACAATGAGCAGTTCTTC. Its protein is CASSDPAGDYNEQFF.

This clonotype was picked up many times. The chain employs TRBV6-5 and TRBJ1-6, with 8 bases fitting TRBD1. Germline trimming cut 5 bases from V and 8 bases from J; bases unmatched to any gene: 5. The germline CDR1 and CDR2 sequences are MNHEY and SVGAGI. This CDR3 region has 14 residues. The DNA for the CDR3 is TGTGCCAGCAGTATGGACAGGGTCTATTCACCCCTCCACTTT. Translation: CASSMDRVYSPLHF.

The sample holds many counts of this clonotype. V usage is TRBV19 and J usage is TRBJ1-2; 11 bases map to TRBD1. The CDR3 is 17 amino acids. The junction had 14 bases not matched to a gene; V was cut back by 5 bases and J by 6 bases. Germline V gene sequence: CDR1 LNHDA, CDR2 SQIVND (reference sequence). In nucleotides, the CDR3 is TGTGCCAGTAGTCCTCGGACAGGGGGCGGAAGTAGCGATGGCTACACCTTC. This gives the protein CASSPRTGGGSSDGYTF.

This clonotype has a count of ten or more. This chain joins TRBV7-2 and TRBJ1-1; D is undetermined. Germline V CDR1 and CDR2: SGHTA, FQGNSA. With 0 bases removed from V and 1 base from J, the gap between germline ends came to 3 bases. The CDR3 runs 13 residues. CDR3 sequence reads: CASSLAQNTEAFF. CDR3 coding DNA: TGTGCCAGCAGCTTAGCACAGAACACTGAAGCTTTCTTT.

At least ten counts were recorded for this clonotype. The CDR3 DNA is TGCGCCAGCAGCCCACTAGTCGGACAGGGTGACAATGAGCAGTTCTTC. Protein product: CASSPLVGQGDNEQFF. V gene TRBV5-1 combines with J gene TRBJ2-1; 8 bases are shared with TRBD1. Germline V gene lookup returns CDR1 SGHRS and CDR2 YFSETQ. V was clipped by 4 bases and J by 5 bases; unmatched bases: 11. This CDR3 comprises 16 residues.

This clonotype rates as medium-sized. V usage is TRBV7-9 and J usage is TRBJ1-1; possible D gene TRBD1, 5 bases. From germline, CDR1 is SEHNR and CDR2 FQNEAQ (reference sequence). The CDR3 spans 13 residues. The V and J ends lost 2 bases and 5 bases respectively, with 9 bases between them. The CDR3: CASSLQGGTEAFF. DNA for the CDR3: TGTGCCAGCAGCTTACAGGGAGGAACTGAAGCTTTCTTT.

This clonotype was counted at least ten times. The CDR3 sequence is CASSFRQGSSTDTQYF. The CDR3 region has the DNA TGTGCCAGCAGCTTTAGGCAGGGCTCTAGCACAGATACGCAGTATTTT. The J gene is TRBJ2-3, the V gene TRBV5-5, with D maybe TRBD1 (5 bases). Trimming took 2 bases from V and 0 from J, leaving 13 bases between them. Germline CDR1 is SGHKS and CDR2 is YYEKEE (reference sequence). The CDR3 has 16 amino acids.

This clonotype was seen ten or more times. The chain joins TRBV20-1 to TRBJ2-7, with TRBD1 matching over 11 bases. With V trimmed by 4 bases and J by 4 bases, 6 bases remained unmatched. CDR1 DFQATT and CDR2 SNEGSKA come from the germline V gene (reference sequence). The length of the CDR3 is 14 residues. This chain's CDR3 is CSATRTGGAYEQYF. CDR3 bases: TGCAGTGCTACCAGGACAGGGGGCGCATACGAGCAGTACTTC.

This clonotype was picked up many times. The chain joins TRBV6-6 to TRBJ2-7; 11 nucleotides line up with TRBD2. Germline values: CDR1 MNHNY, CDR2 SVGAGI (reference sequence). V lost 4 bases, J lost 5 bases, and 7 bases stayed unmatched. This CDR3 region has 15 residues. The chain's CDR3 is CASSSSAGLADEQYF. Here the CDR3 DNA reads TGTGCCAGCAGTTCTAGTGCGGGACTAGCGGACGAGCAGTACTTC.

For the CDR3, the DNA is TGTGCCAGCAGTTCGGGGACAGGGGATTACAATGAGCAGTTCTTC. Encoded protein: CASSSGTGDYNEQFF. This chain uses TRBV25-1 with TRBJ2-1, with TRBD1 identical over 10 bases. J was trimmed by 4 bases and V by 5 bases; bases with no gene match: 5. Germline V gene lookup returns CDR1 MGHDK and CDR2 SYGVNS. This CDR3 has 15 residues.

This clonotype is medium-sized (0.01 to 0.1%) within its sample. V usage is TRBV19 and J usage is TRBJ1-1; tentatively, D is TRBD1 (6 bases). Germline CDR1 reads LNHDA; CDR2 reads SQIVND (reference sequence). The CDR3 has 13 amino acids. V was pared by 7 bases and J by 1 base, with 10 bases between. CDR3 DNA sequence: TGTGCCAGTATAACAGGGCCGAACACTGAAGCTTTCTTT. It specifies CASITGPNTEAFF. Variable domain in full (rest from reference TRBV19 and TRBJ1-1): DGGITQSPKYLFRKEGQNVTLSCEQNLNHDAMYWYRQDPGQGLRLIYYSQIVNDFQKGDIAEGYSVSREKKESFPLTVTSAQKNPTAFYLCASITGPNTEAFFGQGTRLTVV.

This clonotype was recorded many times. The rearrangement links TRBV7-7 to TRBJ2-1; D is perhaps TRBD2 (5 bases). Germline V gene sequence: CDR1 SSHAT, CDR2 FNYEAQ (reference sequence). This CDR3 is 14 amino acids long. The V and J ends lost 5 bases and 9 bases respectively, with 17 bases between them. The CDR3 is CASSPVVSSPEQFF. As DNA, the CDR3 is TGTGCCAGCAGCCCTGTTGTTTCTAGCCCTGAGCAGTTCTTC.

J is TRBJ2-5 and V is TRBV20-1, with TRBD2 matching over 14 bases. This CDR3 is built from 17 residues. V lost 5 bases and J lost 4; bases outside the gene matches: 12. Germline V CDR1 and CDR2: DFQATT, SNEGSKA (reference sequence). The CDR3, as DNA: TGCAGTGCTTTCTCGGGACTAGCGGGGGCGGGGGGAGAGACCCAGTACTTC. The encoded protein is CSAFSGLAGAGGETQYF.

This clonotype was picked up many times. V usage is TRBV7-9 and J usage is TRBJ2-5; D remains ambiguous. V was trimmed by 1 base and J by 2 bases, leaving 8 bases between them. Germline V gene sequence: CDR1 SEHNR, CDR2 FQNEAQ (reference sequence). This CDR3 is 14 amino acids long. CDR3 region: CASSLVGEQETQYF. Here the CDR3 DNA reads TGTGCCAGCAGCTTAGTCGGAGAACAAGAGACCCAGTACTTC.

V gene TRBV4-2 combines with J gene TRBJ2-2; D is uncertain. The CDR3 loop spans 15 amino acids. The ends were cut back, 1 base at V and 2 bases at J, with 8 bases in the middle. Looked up from germline, CDR1 is LGHNA and CDR2 is YNFKEQ. The DNA of the CDR3 is TGTGCCAGCAGCCAAGGGACCAGAAACACCGGGGAGCTGTTTTTT. It is translated as CASSQGTRNTGELFF.

The chain carries TRBV20-1 and TRBJ1-6; no clear D gene. CDR3 length: 14 amino acids. With 2 bases removed from V and 4 bases from J, the gap between germline ends came to 9 bases. The germline V gene encodes CDR1 DFQATT and CDR2 SNEGSKA (reference sequence). The CDR3 region is CSARKQGYNSPLHF. The CDR3 nucleotides read TGCAGTGCTAGAAAACAAGGGTATAATTCACCCCTCCACTTT.